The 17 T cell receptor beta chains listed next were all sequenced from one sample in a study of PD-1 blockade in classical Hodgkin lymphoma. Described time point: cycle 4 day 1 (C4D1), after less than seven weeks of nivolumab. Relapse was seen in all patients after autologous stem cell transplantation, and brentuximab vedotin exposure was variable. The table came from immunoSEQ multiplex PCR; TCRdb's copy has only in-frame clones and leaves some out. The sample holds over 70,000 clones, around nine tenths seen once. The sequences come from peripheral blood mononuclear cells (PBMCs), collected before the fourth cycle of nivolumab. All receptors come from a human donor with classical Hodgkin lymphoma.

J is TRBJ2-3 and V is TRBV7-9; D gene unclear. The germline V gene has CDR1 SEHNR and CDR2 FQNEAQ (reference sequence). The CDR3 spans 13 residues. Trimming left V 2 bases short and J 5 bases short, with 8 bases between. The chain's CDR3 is CASSLNAQDTQYF. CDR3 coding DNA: TGTGCCAGCAGCTTAAACGCGCAAGATACGCAGTATTTT.

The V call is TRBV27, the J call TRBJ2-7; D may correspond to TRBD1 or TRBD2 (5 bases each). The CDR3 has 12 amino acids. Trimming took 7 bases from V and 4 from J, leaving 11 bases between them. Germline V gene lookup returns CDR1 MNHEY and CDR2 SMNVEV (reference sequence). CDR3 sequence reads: CASMAGSYEQYF. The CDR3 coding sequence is TGTGCCAGCATGGCAGGGAGTTACGAGCAGTACTTC.

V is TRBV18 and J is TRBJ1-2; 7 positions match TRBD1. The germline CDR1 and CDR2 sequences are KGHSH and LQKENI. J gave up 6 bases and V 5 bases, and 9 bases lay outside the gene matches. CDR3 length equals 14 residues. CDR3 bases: TGTGCCAGCTCAGCGTTACAGGGGCGGGATGGCTACACCTTC. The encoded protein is CASSALQGRDGYTF.

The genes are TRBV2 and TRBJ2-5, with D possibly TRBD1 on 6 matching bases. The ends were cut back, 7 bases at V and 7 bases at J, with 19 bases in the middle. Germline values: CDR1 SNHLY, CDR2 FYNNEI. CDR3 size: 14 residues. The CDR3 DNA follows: TGTGCCAGCACTTCAAGGACAGTGGTAGTGACCCAGTACTTC. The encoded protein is CASTSRTVVVTQYF.

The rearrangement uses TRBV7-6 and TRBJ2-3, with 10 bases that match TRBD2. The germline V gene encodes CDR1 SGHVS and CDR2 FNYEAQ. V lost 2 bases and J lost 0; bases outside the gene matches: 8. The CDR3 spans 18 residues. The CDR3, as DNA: TGTGCCAGCAGCTTAATCGCTAGCGGGGGCTCTAGCACAGATACGCAGTATTTT. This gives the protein CASSLIASGGSSTDTQYF. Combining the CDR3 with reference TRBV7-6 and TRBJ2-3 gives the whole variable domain GAGVSQSPRYKVTKRGQDVALRCDPISGHVSLYWYRQALGQGPEFLTYFNYEAQQDKSGLPNDRFSAERPEGSISTLTIQRTEQRDSAMYRCASSLIASGGSSTDTQYFGPGTRLTVL.

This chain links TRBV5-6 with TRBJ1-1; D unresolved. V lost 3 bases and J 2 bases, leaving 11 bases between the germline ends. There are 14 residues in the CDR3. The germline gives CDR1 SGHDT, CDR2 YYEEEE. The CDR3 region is CASSWRGTNTEAFF. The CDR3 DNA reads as TGTGCCAGCAGCTGGCGTGGTACCAACACTGAAGCTTTCTTT. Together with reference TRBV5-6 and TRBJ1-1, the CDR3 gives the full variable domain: DAGVTQSPTHLIKTRGQQVTLRCSPKSGHDTVSWYQQALGQGPQFIFQYYEEEERQRGNFPDRFSGHQFPNYSSELNVNALLLGDSALYLCASSWRGTNTEAFFGQGTRLTVV.

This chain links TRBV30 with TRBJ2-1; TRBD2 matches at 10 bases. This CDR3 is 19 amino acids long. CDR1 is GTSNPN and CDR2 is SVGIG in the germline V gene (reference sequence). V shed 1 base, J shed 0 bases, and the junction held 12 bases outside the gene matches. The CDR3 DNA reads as TGTGCCTGGAGTGGGGGATTTAGCGGGGGGCTCCACTCCTACAATGAGCAGTTCTTC. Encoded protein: CAWSGGFSGGLHSYNEQFF.

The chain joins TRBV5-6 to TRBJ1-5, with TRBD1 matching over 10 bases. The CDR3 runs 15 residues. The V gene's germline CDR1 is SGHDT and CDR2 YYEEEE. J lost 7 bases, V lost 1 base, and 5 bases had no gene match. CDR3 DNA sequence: TGTGCCAGCAGCTTGTGGGACAGGGGTTTGCAGCCCCAGCATTTT. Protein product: CASSLWDRGLQPQHF.

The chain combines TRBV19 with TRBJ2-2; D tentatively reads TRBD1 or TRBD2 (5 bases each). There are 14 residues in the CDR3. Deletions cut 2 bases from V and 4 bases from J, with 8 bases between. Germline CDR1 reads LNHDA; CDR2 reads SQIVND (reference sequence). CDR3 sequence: CASSILGGTGELFF. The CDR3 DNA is TGTGCCAGTAGTATACTTGGGGGCACCGGGGAGCTGTTTTTT. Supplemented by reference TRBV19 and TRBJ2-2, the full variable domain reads DGGITQSPKYLFRKEGQNVTLSCEQNLNHDAMYWYRQDPGQGLRLIYYSQIVNDFQKGDIAEGYSVSREKKESFPLTVTSAQKNPTAFYLCASSILGGTGELFFGEGSRLTVL.

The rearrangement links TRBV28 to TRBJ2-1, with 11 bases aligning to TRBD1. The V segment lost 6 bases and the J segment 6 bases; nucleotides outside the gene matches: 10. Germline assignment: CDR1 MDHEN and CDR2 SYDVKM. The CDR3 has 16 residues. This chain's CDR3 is CASRLTGTGGTNEQFF. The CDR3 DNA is TGTGCCAGCAGGCTTACCGGGACAGGGGGGACCAATGAGCAGTTCTTC.

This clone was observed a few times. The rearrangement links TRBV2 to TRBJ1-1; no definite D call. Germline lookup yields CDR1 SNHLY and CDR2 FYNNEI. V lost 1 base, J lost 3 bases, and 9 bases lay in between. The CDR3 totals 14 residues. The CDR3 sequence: CASSEVAGYTEAFF. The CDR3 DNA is TGTGCCAGCAGTGAAGTGGCGGGCTACACTGAAGCTTTCTTT.

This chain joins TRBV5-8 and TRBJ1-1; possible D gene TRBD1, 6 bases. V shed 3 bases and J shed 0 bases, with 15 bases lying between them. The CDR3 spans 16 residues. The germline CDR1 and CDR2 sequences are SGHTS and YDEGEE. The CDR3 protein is CASSYNLDSVNTEAFF. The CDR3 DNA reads TGTGCCAGCAGCTATAACCTGGACAGCGTGAACACTGAAGCTTTCTTT.

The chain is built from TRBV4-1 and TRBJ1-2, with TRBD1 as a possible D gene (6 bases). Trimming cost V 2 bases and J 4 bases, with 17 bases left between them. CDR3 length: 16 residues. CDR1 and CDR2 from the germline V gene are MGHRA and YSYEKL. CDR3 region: CASSQPIRGRIYGYTF. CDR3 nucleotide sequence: TGCGCCAGCAGCCAACCCATTCGGGGGCGGATCTATGGCTACACCTTC.

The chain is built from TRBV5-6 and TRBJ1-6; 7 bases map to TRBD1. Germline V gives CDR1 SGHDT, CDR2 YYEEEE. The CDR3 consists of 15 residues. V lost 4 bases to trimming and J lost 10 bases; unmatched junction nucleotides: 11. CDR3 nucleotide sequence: TGTGCCAGCAGCACGGGAGGAGGGGGCGGGTCACCCCTCCACTTT. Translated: CASSTGGGGGSPLHF. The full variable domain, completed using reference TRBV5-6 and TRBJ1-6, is DAGVTQSPTHLIKTRGQQVTLRCSPKSGHDTVSWYQQALGQGPQFIFQYYEEEERQRGNFPDRFSGHQFPNYSSELNVNALLLGDSALYLCASSTGGGGGSPLHFGNGTRLTVT.

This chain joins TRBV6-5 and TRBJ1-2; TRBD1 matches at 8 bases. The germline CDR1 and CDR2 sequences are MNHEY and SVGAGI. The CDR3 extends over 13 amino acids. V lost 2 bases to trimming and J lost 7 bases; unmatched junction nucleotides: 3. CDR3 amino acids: CASSYEDRAGYTF. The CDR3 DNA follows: TGTGCCAGCAGTTACGAGGACAGGGCTGGCTACACCTTC.

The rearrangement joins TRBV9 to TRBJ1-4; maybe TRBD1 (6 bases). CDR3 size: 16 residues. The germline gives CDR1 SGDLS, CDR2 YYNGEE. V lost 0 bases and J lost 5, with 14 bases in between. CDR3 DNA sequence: TGTGCCAGCAGCGTAGGGGGTGGACAGCAAAATGAAAAACTGTTTTTT. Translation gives CASSVGGGQQNEKLFF.

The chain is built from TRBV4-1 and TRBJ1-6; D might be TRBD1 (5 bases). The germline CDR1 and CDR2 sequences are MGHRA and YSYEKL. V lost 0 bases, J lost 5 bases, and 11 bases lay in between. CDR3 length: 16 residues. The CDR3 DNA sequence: TGCGCCAGCAGCCAAGAAGGGGAAAGGGATAATTCACCCCTCCACTTT. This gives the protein CASSQEGERDNSPLHF.